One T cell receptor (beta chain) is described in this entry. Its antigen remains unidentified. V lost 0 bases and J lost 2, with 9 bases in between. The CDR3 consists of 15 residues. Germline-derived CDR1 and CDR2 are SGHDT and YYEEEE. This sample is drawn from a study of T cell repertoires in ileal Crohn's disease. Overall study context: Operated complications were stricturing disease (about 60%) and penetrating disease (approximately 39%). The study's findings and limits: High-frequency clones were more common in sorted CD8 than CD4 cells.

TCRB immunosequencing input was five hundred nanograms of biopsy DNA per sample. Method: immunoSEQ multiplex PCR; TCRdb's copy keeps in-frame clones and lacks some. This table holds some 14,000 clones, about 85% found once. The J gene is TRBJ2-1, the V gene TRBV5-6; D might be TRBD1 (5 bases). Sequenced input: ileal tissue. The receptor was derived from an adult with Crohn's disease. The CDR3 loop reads CASSLEGVPYNEQFF. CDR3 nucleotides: TGTGCCAGCAGCTTGGAAGGGGTCCCCTACAATGAGCAGTTCTTC.